This T cell receptor beta chain was identified during a study of brain T cells in children with intractable seizures. Study results and caveats: Only CDR3 sequence similarity suggested viral specificity, without known HCMV serostatus. Pre-surgery blood may have been undersampled, hiding some clones.

The CDR3 has 12 amino acids. Deletions cut 0 bases from V and 3 bases from J, with 6 bases between. CDR1 GTSNPN and CDR2 SVGIG come from the germline V gene (reference sequence). At least one anti-epileptic drug was given before surgery. Using immunoSEQ multiplex PCR, the repertoire was profiled, and TCRdb retains in-frame clones only, with some absent. The sample has about 80,000 clones, 90% to 95% seen once. Of note for this clone: Its antigen is not known.

Sequenced material: peripheral blood, taken at surgery. The chain couples TRBV30 to TRBJ2-7, with D unclear. This receptor was taken from a girl between 2 and 10 years old with Rasmussen encephalitis and intractable seizures. The CDR3 loop reads CAWSVFGYEQYF. CDR3 in DNA: TGTGCCTGGAGTGTCTTCGGCTACGAGCAGTACTTC.